A single sample is the source of the 2 T cell receptor beta chains below, sequenced in a study of beta chain features in type 1 diabetes. Their antigen targets remain unknown. Study-level results: Type 1 diabetes patients showed a moderate but significant shortening of TCRB CDR3s in all four CD4+ subsets.

Expressed TCRB transcripts were sequenced, since all the RNA that had been isolated was reverse transcribed. Sequenced by immunoSEQ multiplex PCR; TCRdb stores in-frame clones only, minus some. Of around 600,000 clones listed, 9.5% to 15% are singletons. Specimen: naive CD4+ T cells from blood. The receptors were gathered from a man aged 25 to 45 with type 1 diabetes.

The gene calls are TRBV4-2 and TRBJ2-7; tentatively, D is TRBD2 (7 bases). The CDR3 spans 18 residues. V was shortened by 4 bases and J by 6 bases, with 28 bases between the two germline ends. The germline V gene encodes CDR1 LGHNA and CDR2 YNFKEQ. The CDR3: CASSRDPILEGGRIEQYF. CDR3 nucleotide sequence: TGTGCCAGCAGCCGAGACCCCATTCTCGAGGGGGGGCGGATCGAGCAGTACTTC.

The chain has TRBV27 and TRBJ1-5; no firm D call. The CDR3 contains 13 residues. V was trimmed by 3 bases and J by 3 bases, leaving 6 bases between them. Per the germline V gene, CDR1 is MNHEY and CDR2 is SMNVEV (reference sequence). CDR3: CASSLRPNQPQHF. Here the CDR3 DNA reads TGTGCCAGCAGTTTGCGGCCCAATCAGCCCCAGCATTTT.